These T cell receptor beta chains were read from a single sample in a study of T cells in Graves' hyperthyroidism and ophthalmopathy. A single record per CDR3 protein comes from TCRdb applying MiXCR to the multiplex PCR reads. The sample lists around 420,000 distinct CDR3 sequences, roughly 14% occurring once. Sequencing was carried out using blood. These receptors were obtained from a woman between 18 and 30 years old with Graves' hyperthyroidism. Each CDR3 is given with its conserved first and last residue. D genes are given only for firm matches. Not every row has a clone size; where given, it reads once, few, many or a size class.

-	TRBV6-1	many	TRBJ1-1	17	TGTGCCAGCAGTGAAGGGGGCCGGGTATTGTGGAGAACTGAAGCTTTCTTT	CASSEGGRVLWRTEAFF
TRBD2	TRBV10-3	-	TRBJ2-2	13	TGTGCCATCAGTTCAGCGGGGACCGGGGAGCTGTTTTTT	CAISSAGTGELFF
-	TRBV29-1	-	TRBJ2-2	11	TGCAGCGTCAGTTCTCCCGGGGAGCTGTTTTTT	CSVSSPGELFF
TRBD2	TRBV5-1	-	TRBJ2-3	17	TGCGCCAGCAGCCCAGGACTAGCGGGAGCTGGTACAGATACGCAGTATTTT	CASSPGLAGAGTDTQYF
-	TRBV11-2	many	TRBJ2-7	17	TGTGCCAGCAGCTTAATTCTGTCCGGGACGGTCGACTACGAGCAGTACTTC	CASSLILSGTVDYEQYF
-	TRBV25-1	-	TRBJ1-1	17	TGTGCCAGCAGTGAAATGGGCCGGGGCAGGGCGAACACTAAAGCTTTCTTT	CASSEMGRGRANTKAFF
-	TRBV12-5	few	TRBJ2-2	18	TGTGCTAGTGGTTTGGTCCTATCCACGGACACAAACACCGGGGAGCTGTTTTTT	CASGLVLSTDTNTGELFF
-	TRBV5-1	few	TRBJ1-3	17	TGCGCCAGCAGCCGGGAAGGGACCTCCGACTCTGGAAACACCATATATTTT	CASSREGTSDSGNTIYF
-	TRBV7-2	many	TRBJ2-2	17	TGTGCCAGCAGCAGAGGGAGGCAGGGGGGTTTCGCCGGGGAGCTGTTTTTT	CASSRGRQGGFAGELFF
-	TRBV5-1	many	TRBJ2-1	13	TGCGCCAGCAGCTTCTGGGGGCTCAATGAGCAGTTCTTC	CASSFWGLNEQFF
-	TRBV5-4	-	TRBJ2-1	17	TGTGCCAGCAGCTTGGCCGTTGGGATGGGAACCTACAATGAGCAGTTCTTC	CASSLAVGMGTYNEQFF
TRBD1	TRBV5-6	many	TRBJ1-2	13	TGTGCCAGCAAGCTACAGGGGATTTATGGCTACACCTTC	CASKLQGIYGYTF
-	TRBV2	many	TRBJ1-3	16	TGTGCCAGCAGTGGGGCCGGGACGGCCTATGGAAACACCATATATTTT	CASSGAGTAYGNTIYF
TRBD2	TRBV5-1	many	TRBJ2-3	18	TGCGCCAGCAGCTTGGTTTTCACTAGCGGGAGCTCCTCAGATACGCAGTATTTT	CASSLVFTSGSSSDTQYF
-	TRBV6-1	-	TRBJ1-6	12	TGTGCCACCAGAAACCCCGATTCACCCCTCCACTTT	CATRNPDSPLHF
TRBD2	TRBV19	-	TRBJ2-2	17	TGTGCCAGTACTTACTGGCGGGGGGGCGCGGGCACCGGGGAGCTGTTTTTT	CASTYWRGGAGTGELFF
-	TRBV3-1	many	TRBJ1-4	15	TGTGCCAGCAGCCAGAACGCAGGGTACGGTGAAAAACTGTTTTTT	CASSQNAGYGEKLFF
TRBD1	TRBV2	many	TRBJ1-5	19	TGTGCCAGCAGTGATAGCGCGGGACAGGGGTTAATCGGCGATCAGCCCCAGCATTTT	CASSDSAGQGLIGDQPQHF
-	TRBV6-6	-	TRBJ1-2	13	TGTGCCAGCAGTTACTGGAGCCTGGGAGGCTACACCTTC	CASSYWSLGGYTF
-	TRBV3-1	many	TRBJ2-2	17	TGTGCCAGCAGCCCAACCTCGAGATTCTTTAACACCGGGGAGCTGTTTTTT	CASSPTSRFFNTGELFF
TRBD2	TRBV11-2	many	TRBJ2-1	19	TGTGCCAGCAGCCCCCGCCGGGTAGCGGGAGCTGGGGCCTACAATGAGCAGTTCTTC	CASSPRRVAGAGAYNEQFF